This T cell receptor beta chain was captured in a study of regulatory T cells in long-lasting Graves disease. The study's findings and limits: No thyroid tissue was studied; the work used peripheral blood only. Lower TCR diversity was seen in persistent Graves' patients than in newly diagnosed ones.

Of note for this clonotype: The antigen is undetermined. One end of the junction is discordant with germline, which a read error may explain.

iRepertoire HTBI primers and Arm-PCR of CDR3 regions built TCR beta libraries. Original processing notes: Samples jointly harbored roughly 60 TRBV and about 14 TRBJ segments. One entry per CDR3 protein results from TCRdb running MiXCR on the multiplex PCR reads. The V and J calls reflect TCRdb's pipeline rather than the authors' work. The sample yields a few hundred thousand distinct CDR3 sequences, about a quarter seen once. In germline, CDR1 is DFQATT, CDR2 SNEGSKA (reference sequence). The CDR3 has 16 residues. Time point meaning: persistent/refractory GD, antithyroid drugs over 5 years with positive TRAb. PBMC-derived RNA was used for the TCR library. Under American Thyroid Association guidelines, Graves' disease was diagnosed.

This receptor was identified in a female donor with Graves disease. Here the sequenced sample was peripheral blood mononuclear cells (PBMCs), taken when the disease was refractory, from a patient treated with antithyroid drugs. The V gene is TRBV20-1, the J gene TRBJ2-1; 12 positions match TRBD2. CDR3 DNA sequence: TGCAGTGCTAGGGCCCTAGCGGGAGGGGACTACAATGAGCGGTTCTTC. Translating gives CSARALAGGDYNERFF.